The present TCR beta chain was sequenced within a study of Tregs in tolerant kidney transplant recipients. For the study at large: CFSE-labeled recipient PBMCs were cultured 6 days with irradiated graft donor PBMCs, then FACS-sorted.

Study-level results: Tregs expanded with activated donor B cells seemed most donor-specific.

Germline V gene data show CDR1 as SNHLY and CDR2 as FYNNEI. V dropped 8 bases and J dropped 2 bases, with 13 bases sitting between them. This CDR3 has 14 amino acids. In the case of this clone: The antigen is not known.

The data were produced by immunoSEQ multiplex PCR, yet TCRdb's version contains in-frame clones alone and is incomplete. The sample has about 4,200 clones; around 58% are singletons. The rearrangement joins TRBV2 to TRBJ2-4, with D perhaps matching TRBD1 or TRBD2 (5 bases each). The TCR originated in a human donor in good health. The sequenced sample consisted of CD8+ T cells from blood cultured with allogeneic cells. The CDR3 sequence is CASDRDLTKNIQYF. The CDR3 DNA reads TGTGCCAGCGACCGGGACCTAACCAAAAACATTCAGTACTTC.